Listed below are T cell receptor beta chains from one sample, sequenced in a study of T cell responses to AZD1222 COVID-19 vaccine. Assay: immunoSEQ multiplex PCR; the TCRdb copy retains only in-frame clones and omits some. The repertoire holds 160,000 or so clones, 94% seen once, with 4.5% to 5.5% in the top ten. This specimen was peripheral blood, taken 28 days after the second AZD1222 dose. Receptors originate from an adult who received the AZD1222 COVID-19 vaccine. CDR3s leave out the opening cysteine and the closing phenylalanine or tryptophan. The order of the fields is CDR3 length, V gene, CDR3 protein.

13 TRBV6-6 ASSLRGPSTDTQY
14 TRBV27 ASSLFGRGDNSPLH
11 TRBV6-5 ASSYEGSGGYT
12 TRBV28 ASFSDRDSYEQY
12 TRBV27 ASRRGGMNTEAF
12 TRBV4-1 ASSSDPGRTEAF
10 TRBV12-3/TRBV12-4 ASSPTRTEAF
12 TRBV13 ASSLGTGANVLT
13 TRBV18 ASSQGIVENQPQH
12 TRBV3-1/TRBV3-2 ASSPRQGGTEAF
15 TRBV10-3 AISLRQSSIGAYEQY
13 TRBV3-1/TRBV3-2 ASSQGTGKNTEAF
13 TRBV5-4 ASSLRQGALETQY
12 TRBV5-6 ASSLTPTALGYT
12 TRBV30 AWTPGLQNSPLH
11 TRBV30 AWNAGVGYGYT
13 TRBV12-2 ASRELAGGPYEQY
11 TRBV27 ASSLSSGNTIY
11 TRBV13 ASSLSSSYEQY
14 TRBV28 ASSLVAGGSRVDDT
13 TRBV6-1 ASSEDPSSLYEQY
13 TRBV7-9 ASSLASTVQETQY
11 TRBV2 ASSFSGVSEAF
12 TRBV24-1 ATSDPPGEPGDC
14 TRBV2 ASSGSGLLTTTEQF
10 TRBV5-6 ASSLGQREAF
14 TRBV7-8 ASSLRSWGRASEQF
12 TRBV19 ASRPGLNTGELF
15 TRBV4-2 ASSQSTSGSGVNEQF
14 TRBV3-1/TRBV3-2 ASSQAGQLSTDTQY
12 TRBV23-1 ASAGDYSNQPQH
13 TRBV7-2 ASSFSGGRGDTQY
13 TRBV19 ASSTDTGGTGELF
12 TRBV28 ASSSGQHTGELF
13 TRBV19 ASSSAGARNYGYT
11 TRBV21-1 AIRETSGYEQY
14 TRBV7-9 ASSFGLAGSTDTQY
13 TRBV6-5 ASSYSRDSNQPQH
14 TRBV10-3 AIRDIQGAVTGELF
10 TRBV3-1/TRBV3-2 ASSQRPGELF